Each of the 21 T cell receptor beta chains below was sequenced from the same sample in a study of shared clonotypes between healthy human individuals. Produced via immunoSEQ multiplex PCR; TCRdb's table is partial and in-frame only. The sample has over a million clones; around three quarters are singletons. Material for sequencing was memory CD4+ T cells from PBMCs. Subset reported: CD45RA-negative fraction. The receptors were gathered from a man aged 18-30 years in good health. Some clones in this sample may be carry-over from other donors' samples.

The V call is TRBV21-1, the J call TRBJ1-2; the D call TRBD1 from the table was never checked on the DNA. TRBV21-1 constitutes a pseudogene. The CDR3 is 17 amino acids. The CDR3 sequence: CASRCGQGAPIRGGYTF. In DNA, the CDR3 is TGTGCCAGCAGGTGCGGACAGGGGGCCCCTATTCGGGGTGGCTACACCTTC.

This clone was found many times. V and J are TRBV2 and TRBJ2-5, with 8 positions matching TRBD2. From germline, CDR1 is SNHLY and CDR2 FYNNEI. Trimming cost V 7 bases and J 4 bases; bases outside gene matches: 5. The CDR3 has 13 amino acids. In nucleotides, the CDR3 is TGTGCCAGCAAGCAGCGGGAGCGAGAGACCCAGTACTTC. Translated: CASKQRERETQYF.

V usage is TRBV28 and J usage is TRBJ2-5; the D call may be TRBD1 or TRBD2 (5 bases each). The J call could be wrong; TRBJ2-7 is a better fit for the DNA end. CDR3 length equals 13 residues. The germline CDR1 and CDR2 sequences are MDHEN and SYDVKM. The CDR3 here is CALGRGTSYEQYF. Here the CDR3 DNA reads TGTGCCTTGGGACGCGGCACATCCTACGAGCAGTACTTC.

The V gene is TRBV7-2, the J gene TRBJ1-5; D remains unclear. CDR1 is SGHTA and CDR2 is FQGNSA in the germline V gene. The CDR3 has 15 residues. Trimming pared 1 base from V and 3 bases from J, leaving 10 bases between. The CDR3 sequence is CASSLGAGHNQPQHF. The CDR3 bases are TGTGCCAGCAGCTTAGGGGCTGGGCACAATCAGCCCCAGCATTTT.

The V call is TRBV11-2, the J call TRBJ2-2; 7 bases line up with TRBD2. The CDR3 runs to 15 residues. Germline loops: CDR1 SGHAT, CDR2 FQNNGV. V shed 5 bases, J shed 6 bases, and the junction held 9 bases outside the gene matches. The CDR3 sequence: CASSLRTSGAGELFF. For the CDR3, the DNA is TGTGCCAGCAGCCTTCGGACTAGTGGGGCCGGGGAGCTGTTTTTT.

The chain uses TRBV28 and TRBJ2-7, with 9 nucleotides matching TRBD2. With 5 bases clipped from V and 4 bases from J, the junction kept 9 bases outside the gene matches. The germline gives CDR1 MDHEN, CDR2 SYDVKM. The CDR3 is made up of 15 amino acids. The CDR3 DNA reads TGTGCCAGCAGTACCCCGGGACTAGCTTCTTACGAGCAGTACTTC. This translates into CASSTPGLASYEQYF.

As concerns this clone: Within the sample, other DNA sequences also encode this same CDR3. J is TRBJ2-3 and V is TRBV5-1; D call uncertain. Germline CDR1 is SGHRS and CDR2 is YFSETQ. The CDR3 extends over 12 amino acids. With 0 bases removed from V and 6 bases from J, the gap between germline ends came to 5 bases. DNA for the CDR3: TGCGCCAGCAGCTTGGCAGGCGATACGCAGTATTTT. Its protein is CASSLAGDTQYF. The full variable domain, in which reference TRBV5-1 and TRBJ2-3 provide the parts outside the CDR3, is KAGVTQTPRYLIKTRGQQVTLSCSPISGHRSVSWYQQTPGQGLQFLFEYFSETQRNKGNFPGRFSGRQFSNSRSEMNVSTLELGDSALYLCASSLAGDTQYFGPGTRLTVL.

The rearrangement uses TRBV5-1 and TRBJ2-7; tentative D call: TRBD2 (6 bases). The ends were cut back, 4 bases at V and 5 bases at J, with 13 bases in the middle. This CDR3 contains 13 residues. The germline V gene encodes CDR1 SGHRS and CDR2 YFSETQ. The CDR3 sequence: CASSPASEDEQYF. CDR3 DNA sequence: TGCGCCAGCAGCCCCGCTAGCGAGGACGAGCAGTACTTC.

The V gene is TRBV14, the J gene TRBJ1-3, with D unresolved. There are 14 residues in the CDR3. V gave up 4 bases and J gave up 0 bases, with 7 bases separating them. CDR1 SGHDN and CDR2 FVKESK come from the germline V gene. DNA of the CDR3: TGTGCCAGCAGCCCCTTATACTCTGGAAACACCATATATTTT. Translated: CASSPLYSGNTIYF.

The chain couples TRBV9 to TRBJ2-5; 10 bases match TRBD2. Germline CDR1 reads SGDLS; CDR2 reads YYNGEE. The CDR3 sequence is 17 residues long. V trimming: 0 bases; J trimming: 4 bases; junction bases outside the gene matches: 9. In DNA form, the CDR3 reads TGTGCCAGCAGCGTAGGTGCTAGCGGGAGAACAGGAGAGACCCAGTACTTC. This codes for CASSVGASGRTGETQYF.

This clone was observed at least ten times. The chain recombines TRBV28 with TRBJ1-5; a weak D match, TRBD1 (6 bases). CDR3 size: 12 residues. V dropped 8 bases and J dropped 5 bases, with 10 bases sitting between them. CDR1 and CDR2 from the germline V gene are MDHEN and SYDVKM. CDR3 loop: CASWGADQPQHF. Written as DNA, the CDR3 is TGTGCCAGCTGGGGGGCTGATCAGCCCCAGCATTTT.

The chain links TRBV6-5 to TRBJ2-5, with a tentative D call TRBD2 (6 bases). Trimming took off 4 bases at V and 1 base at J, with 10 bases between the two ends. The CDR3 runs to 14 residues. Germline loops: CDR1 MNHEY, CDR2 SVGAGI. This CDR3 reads CASSLEGAQETQYF. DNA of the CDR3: TGTGCCAGCAGTTTGGAGGGAGCCCAAGAGACCCAGTACTTC.

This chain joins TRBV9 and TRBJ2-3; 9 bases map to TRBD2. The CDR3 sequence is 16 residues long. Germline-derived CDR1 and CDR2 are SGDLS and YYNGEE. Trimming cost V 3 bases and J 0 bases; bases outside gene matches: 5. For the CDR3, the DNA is TGTGCCAGCAGCGGATTTAGCGGGAGAAGCACAGATACGCAGTATTTT. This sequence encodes CASSGFSGRSTDTQYF.

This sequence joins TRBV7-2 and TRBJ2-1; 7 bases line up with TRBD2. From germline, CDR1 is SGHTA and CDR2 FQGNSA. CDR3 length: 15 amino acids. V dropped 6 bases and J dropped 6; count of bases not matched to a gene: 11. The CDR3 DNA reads TGTGCCAGCAGTATTTACGGCGGGAGCTTCAATGAGCAGTTCTTC. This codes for CASSIYGGSFNEQFF.

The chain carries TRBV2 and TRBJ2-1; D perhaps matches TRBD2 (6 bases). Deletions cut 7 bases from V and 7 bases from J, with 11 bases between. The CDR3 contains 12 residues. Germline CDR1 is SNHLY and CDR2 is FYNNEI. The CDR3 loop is CASMKGRNEQFF. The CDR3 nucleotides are TGTGCCAGCATGAAAGGGAGGAATGAGCAGTTCTTC.

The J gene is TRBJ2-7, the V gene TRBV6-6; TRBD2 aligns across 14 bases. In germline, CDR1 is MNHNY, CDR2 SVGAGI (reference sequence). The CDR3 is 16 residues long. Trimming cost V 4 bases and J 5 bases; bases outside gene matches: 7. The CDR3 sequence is CASSWGLAGVLNEQYF. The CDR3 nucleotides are TGTGCCAGCAGTTGGGGACTAGCGGGAGTTCTCAACGAGCAGTACTTC.

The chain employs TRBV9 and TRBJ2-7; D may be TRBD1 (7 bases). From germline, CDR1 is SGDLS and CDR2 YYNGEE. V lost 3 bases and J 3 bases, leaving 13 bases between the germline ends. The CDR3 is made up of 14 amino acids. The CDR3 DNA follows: TGTGCCAGCAGCGCGGAGGGACAGAACTACGAGCAGTACTTC. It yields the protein CASSAEGQNYEQYF.

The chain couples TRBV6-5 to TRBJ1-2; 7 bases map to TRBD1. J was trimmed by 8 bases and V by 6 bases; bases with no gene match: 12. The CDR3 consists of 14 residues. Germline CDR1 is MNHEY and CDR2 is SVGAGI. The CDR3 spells CASSQRQTGNGYTF. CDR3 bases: TGTGCCAGCAGCCAACGGCAGACAGGGAACGGCTACACCTTC.

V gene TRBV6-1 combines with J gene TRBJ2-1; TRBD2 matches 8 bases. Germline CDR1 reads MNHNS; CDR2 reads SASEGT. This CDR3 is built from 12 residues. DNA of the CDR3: TGTGCGATCGGGAGGGCCCCTACTGGACAGTTCTTC. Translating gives CAIGRAPTGQFF.

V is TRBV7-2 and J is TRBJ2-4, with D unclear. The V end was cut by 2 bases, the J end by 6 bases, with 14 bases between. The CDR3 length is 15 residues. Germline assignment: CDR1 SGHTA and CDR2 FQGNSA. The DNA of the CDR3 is TGTGCCAGCAGCTTAAGTTCTCCCCCCGGAAACATTCAGTACTTC. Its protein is CASSLSSPPGNIQYF. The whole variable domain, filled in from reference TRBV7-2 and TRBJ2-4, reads GAGVSQSPSNKVTEKGKDVELRCDPISGHTALYWYRQSLGQGLEFLIYFQGNSAPDKSGLPSDRFSAERTGGSVSTLTIQRTQQEDSAVYLCASSLSSPPGNIQYFGAGTRLSVL.

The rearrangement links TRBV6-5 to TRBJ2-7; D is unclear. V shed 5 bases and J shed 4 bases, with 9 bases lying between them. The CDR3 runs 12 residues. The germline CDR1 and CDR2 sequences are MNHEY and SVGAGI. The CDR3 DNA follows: TGTGCCAGCAGTCCGTTAGGATACGAGCAGTACTTC. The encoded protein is CASSPLGYEQYF.